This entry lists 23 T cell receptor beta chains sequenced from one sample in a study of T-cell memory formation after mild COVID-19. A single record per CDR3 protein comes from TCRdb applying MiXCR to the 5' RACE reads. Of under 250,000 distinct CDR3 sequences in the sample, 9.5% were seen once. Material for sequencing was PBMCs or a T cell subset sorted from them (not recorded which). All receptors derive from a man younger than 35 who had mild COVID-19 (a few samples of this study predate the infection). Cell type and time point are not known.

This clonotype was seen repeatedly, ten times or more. In nucleotides, the CDR3 is TGCAGTGCTAGCGGGCATTTGTTTGGCTACACCTTC. As protein: CSASGHLFGYTF. The V gene is TRBV20-1, the J gene TRBJ1-2; D not resolved. The V gene lost 3 bases and the J gene lost 7 bases, with 12 bases spanning the gap. Germline loops: CDR1 DFQATT, CDR2 SNEGSKA (reference sequence). The CDR3 contains 12 residues.

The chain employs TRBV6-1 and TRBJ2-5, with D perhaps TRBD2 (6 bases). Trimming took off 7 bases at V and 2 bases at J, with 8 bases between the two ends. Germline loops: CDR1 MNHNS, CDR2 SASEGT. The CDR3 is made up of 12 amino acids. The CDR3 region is CASKLAQETQYF. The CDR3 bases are TGTGCCAGCAAACTAGCTCAAGAGACCCAGTACTTC.

CDR3 sequence: CASSQVDSVTGELFF. DNA for the CDR3: TGCGCCAGCAGCCAAGTTGACAGTGTCACCGGGGAGCTGTTTTTT. The chain links TRBV4-3 to TRBJ2-2, with D possibly matching TRBD1 (5 bases). CDR1 is LGHNA, CDR2 YSLEER, per germline. Trimming pared 1 base from V and 4 bases from J, leaving 10 bases between. The CDR3 totals 15 residues.

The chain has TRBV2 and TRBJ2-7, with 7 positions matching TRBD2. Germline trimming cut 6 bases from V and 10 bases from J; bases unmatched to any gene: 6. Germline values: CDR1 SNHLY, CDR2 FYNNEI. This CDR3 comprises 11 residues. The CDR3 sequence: CASRITGLQYF. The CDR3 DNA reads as TGTGCCAGCAGAATCACGGGACTACAGTACTTC.

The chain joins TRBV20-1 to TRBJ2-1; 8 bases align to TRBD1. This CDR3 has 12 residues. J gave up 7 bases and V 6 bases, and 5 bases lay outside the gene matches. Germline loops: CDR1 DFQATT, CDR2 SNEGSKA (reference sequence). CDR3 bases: TGCAGTGCGGCCAGGGGGCTAAATGAGCAGTTCTTC. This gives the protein CSAARGLNEQFF.

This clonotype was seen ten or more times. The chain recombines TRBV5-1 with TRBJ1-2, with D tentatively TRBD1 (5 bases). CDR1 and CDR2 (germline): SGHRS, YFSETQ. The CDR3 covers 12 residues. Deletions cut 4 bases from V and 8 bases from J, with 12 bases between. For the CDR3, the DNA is TGCGCCAGCAGCCCACACGAGGGGGGCTACACCTTC. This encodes CASSPHEGGYTF.

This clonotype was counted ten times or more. CDR3 loop: CASNSGANQETQYF. CDR3 DNA: TGTGCCAGCAACTCAGGGGCAAACCAAGAGACCCAGTACTTC. This chain uses TRBV5-5 with TRBJ2-5; weak D call: TRBD1 (6 bases). Germline CDR1 and CDR2: SGHKS and YYEKEE (reference sequence). The CDR3 consists of 14 residues. The ends were cut back, 6 bases at V and 0 bases at J, with 12 bases in the middle.

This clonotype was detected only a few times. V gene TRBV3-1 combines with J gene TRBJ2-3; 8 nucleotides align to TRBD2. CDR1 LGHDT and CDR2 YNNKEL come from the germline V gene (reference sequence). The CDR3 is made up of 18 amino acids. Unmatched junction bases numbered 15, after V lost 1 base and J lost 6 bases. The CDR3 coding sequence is TGTGCCAGCAGCCAAGTCCCAGCGGGGGCCTTGAGGAGCGATACGCAGTATTTT. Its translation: CASSQVPAGALRSDTQYF.

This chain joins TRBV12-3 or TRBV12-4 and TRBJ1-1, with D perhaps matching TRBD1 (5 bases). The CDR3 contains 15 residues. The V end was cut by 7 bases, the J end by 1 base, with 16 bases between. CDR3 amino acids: CASTRTGAPNTEAFF. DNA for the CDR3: TGTGCCAGCACCCGTACCGGGGCGCCGAACACTGAAGCTTTCTTT.

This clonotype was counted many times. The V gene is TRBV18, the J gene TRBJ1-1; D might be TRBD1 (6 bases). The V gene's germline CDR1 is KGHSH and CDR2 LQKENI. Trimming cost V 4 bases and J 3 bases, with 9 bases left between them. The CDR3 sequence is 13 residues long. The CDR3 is CASSLNRDTEAFF. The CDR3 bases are TGTGCCAGCTCACTTAACAGGGACACTGAAGCTTTCTTT.

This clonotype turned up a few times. In DNA form, the CDR3 reads TGTGCCAGCAGTGAAGGAGGAGAAGCTTTCTTT. Its protein is CASSEGGEAFF. The rearrangement links TRBV25-1 to TRBJ1-1; D remains unclear. This CDR3 has 11 residues. V was clipped by 2 bases and J by 8 bases, with 6 bases between them. Germline values: CDR1 MGHDK, CDR2 SYGVNS.

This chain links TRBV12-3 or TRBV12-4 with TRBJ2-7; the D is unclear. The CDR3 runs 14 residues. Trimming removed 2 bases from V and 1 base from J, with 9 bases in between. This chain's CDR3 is CASSLRPGSYEQYF. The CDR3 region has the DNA TGTGCCAGCAGTTTAAGACCAGGATCCTACGAGCAGTACTTC.

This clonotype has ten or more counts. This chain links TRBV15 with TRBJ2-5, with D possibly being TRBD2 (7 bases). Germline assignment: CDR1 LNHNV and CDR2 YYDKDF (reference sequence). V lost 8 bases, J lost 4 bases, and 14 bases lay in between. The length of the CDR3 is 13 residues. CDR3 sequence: CATGPRGGETQYF. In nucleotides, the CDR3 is TGTGCCACCGGACCGAGGGGGGGAGAGACCCAGTACTTC.

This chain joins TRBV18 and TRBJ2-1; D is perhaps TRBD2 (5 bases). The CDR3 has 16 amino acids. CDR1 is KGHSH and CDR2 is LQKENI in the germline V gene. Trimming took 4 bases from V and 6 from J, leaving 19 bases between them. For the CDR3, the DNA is TGTGCCAGCTCACTGGGCGGGTTCGAATTCGGCAATGAGCAGTTCTTC. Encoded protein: CASSLGGFEFGNEQFF.

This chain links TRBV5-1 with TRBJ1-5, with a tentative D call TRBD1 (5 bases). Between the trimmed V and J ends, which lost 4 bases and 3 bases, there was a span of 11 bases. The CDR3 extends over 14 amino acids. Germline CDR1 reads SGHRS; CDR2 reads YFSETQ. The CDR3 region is CASSDGAVNQPQHF. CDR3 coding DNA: TGCGCCAGCAGCGATGGGGCGGTCAATCAGCCCCAGCATTTT.

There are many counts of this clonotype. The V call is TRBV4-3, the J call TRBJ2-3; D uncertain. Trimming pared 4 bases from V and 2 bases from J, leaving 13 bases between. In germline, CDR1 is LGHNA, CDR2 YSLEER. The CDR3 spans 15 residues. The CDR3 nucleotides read TGCGCCAGCAGCCCGTCTTGGGGAAACACAGATACGCAGTATTTT. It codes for CASSPSWGNTDTQYF.

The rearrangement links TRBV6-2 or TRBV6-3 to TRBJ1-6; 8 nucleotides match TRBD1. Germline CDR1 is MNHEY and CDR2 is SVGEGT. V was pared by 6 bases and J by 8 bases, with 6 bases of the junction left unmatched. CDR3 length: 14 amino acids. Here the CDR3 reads CASSRQGRYSPLHF. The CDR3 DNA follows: TGTGCCAGCAGCCGACAGGGGAGATATTCACCCCTCCACTTT.

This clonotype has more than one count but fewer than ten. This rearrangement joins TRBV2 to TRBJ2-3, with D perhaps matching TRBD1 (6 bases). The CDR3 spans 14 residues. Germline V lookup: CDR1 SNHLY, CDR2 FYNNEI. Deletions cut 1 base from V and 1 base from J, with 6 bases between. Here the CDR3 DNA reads TGTGCCAGCAGTGAAGAGGGGGGCACAGATACGCAGTATTTT. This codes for CASSEEGGTDTQYF.

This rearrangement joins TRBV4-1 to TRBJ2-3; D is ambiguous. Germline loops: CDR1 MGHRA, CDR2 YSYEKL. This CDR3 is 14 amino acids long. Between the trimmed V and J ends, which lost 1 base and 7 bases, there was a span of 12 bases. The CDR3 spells CASSQGPPGNTQYF. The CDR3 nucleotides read TGCGCCAGCAGCCAAGGGCCCCCCGGAAATACGCAGTATTTT.

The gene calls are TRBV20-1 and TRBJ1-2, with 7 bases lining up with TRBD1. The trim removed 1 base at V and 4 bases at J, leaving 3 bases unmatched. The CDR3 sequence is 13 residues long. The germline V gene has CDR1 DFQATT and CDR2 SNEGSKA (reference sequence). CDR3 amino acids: CSARAWTGYGYTF. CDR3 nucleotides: TGCAGTGCTAGAGCCTGGACAGGCTATGGCTACACCTTC.

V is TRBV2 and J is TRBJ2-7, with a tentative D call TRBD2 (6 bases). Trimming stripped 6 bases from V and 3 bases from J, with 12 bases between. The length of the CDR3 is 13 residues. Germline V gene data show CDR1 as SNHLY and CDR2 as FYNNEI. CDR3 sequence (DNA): TGTGCCAGCAGCCCCCGGGAGCTCTACGAGCAGTACGTC. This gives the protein CASSPRELYEQYV.

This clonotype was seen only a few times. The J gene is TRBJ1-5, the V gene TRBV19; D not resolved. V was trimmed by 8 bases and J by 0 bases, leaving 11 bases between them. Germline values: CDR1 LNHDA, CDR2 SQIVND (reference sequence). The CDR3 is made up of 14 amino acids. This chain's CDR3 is CASWTEHSNQPQHF. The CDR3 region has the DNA TGTGCCAGTTGGACGGAGCATAGCAATCAGCCCCAGCATTTT.

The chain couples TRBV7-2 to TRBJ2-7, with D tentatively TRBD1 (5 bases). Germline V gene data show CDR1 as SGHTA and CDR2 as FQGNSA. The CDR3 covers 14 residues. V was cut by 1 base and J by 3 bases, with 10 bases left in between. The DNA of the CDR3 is TGTGCCAGCAGCTTAGGAACCAGGGTCTACGAGCAGTACTTC. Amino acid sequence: CASSLGTRVYEQYF.